Presented here are 25 T cell receptor beta chains from one specimen sequenced in a study of cytomegalovirus exposure and HLA in healthy donors (dated by TCRdb to 2017 to 2019). The receptor library was made with the immunoSEQ multiplex PCR assay. For the multiplex PCR, a mixture combining 60 forward primers for TCR Vbeta segments and 13 reverse primers for TCR Jbeta segments was used. The table comes from immuneACCESS by way of TCRdb, which keeps in-frame sequences with V and J called. Part of the clones is missing from these tables; in studies checked, under half for an unresolved V gene and the rest for unknown reasons. For this sample there are 150,000 to 200,000 clones; 75% to 90% appear just once. Together, the top ten hold approximately 2.1% of the sample. Sequencing was carried out using PBMCs. These receptors all stem from a male donor in good health and CMV-seronegative.

The chain carries TRBV6-6 and TRBJ1-5; 7 bases fit TRBD1. CDR1 and CDR2 from the germline V gene are MNHNY and SVGAGI (reference sequence). The CDR3 is made up of 14 amino acids. The V and J ends lost 6 bases and 2 bases, in that order; junction bases with no gene match: 4. CDR3: CASRSTGGNQPQHF. The CDR3, as DNA: TGTGCCAGCAGATCAACAGGGGGCAATCAGCCCCAGCATTTT.

A single count supports this clone. The genes are TRBV4-1 and TRBJ1-1; D gene unclear. The germline V gene encodes CDR1 MGHRA and CDR2 YSYEKL. V was trimmed by 2 bases and J by 8 bases, leaving 21 bases between them. The CDR3 is 16 amino acids. CDR3 in DNA: TGCGCCAGCAGCCAACGACGGGAAACGGAAAACCCCGAAGCTTTCTTT. Translated: CASSQRRETENPEAFF.

V gene TRBV14 combines with J gene TRBJ2-3; D unresolved. CDR1 is SGHDN and CDR2 is FVKESK in the germline V gene. Trimming took 1 base from V and 2 from J, leaving 7 bases between them. The CDR3 is 14 residues long. The CDR3 here is CASSQALFTDTQYF. In DNA, the CDR3 is TGTGCCAGCAGCCAAGCCCTTTTCACAGATACGCAGTATTTT.

The rearrangement links TRBV6-6 to TRBJ2-7, with a tentative D call TRBD2 (6 bases). The germline gives CDR1 MNHNY, CDR2 SVGAGI (reference sequence). Trimming shortened V by 6 bases and J by 6 bases, and 24 bases separated the two germline ends. The CDR3 contains 16 residues. The CDR3 coding sequence is TGTGCCAGCAGCTATTTCTGGGAGGTTCGTGCTGGCGAGCAGTACTTC. This encodes CASSYFWEVRAGEQYF.

The chain is built from TRBV7-6 and TRBJ2-5; maybe TRBD1 (6 bases). The germline CDR1 and CDR2 sequences are SGHVS and FNYEAQ. This CDR3 is 12 amino acids long. Trimming cost V 5 bases and J 3 bases, with 7 bases left between them. The CDR3 protein is CASSRTEETQYF. The CDR3 DNA reads TGTGCCAGCAGCCGGACAGAAGAGACCCAGTACTTC.

V is TRBV27 and J is TRBJ1-1; TRBD1 matches 8 bases. CDR1 is MNHEY and CDR2 is SMNVEV in the germline V gene (reference sequence). Unmatched junction bases numbered 7, after V lost 5 bases and J lost 5 bases. This CDR3 is 14 amino acids long. The CDR3 spells CASSLGQGWTEAFF. The CDR3 nucleotides read TGTGCCAGCAGTCTAGGACAGGGATGGACTGAAGCTTTCTTT.

The J gene is TRBJ1-3, the V gene TRBV13; D is ambiguous. Per germline, CDR1 PRHDT and CDR2 FYEKMQ (reference sequence). Trimming left V 5 bases short and J 0 bases short, with 11 bases between. The CDR3 contains 15 residues. CDR3 protein: CASSADGSSGNTIYF. The CDR3 region has the DNA TGTGCCAGCAGCGCCGACGGGAGCTCTGGAAACACCATATATTTT. Looking up the rest from reference TRBV13 and TRBJ1-3 gives the full variable domain: AAGVIQSPRHLIKEKRETATLKCYPIPRHDTVYWYQQGPGQDPQFLISFYEKMQSDKGSIPDRFSAQQFSDYHSELNMSSLELGDSALYFCASSADGSSGNTIYFGEGSWLTVV.

The chain uses TRBV7-6 and TRBJ2-5; 9 bases match TRBD1. TRBJ2-7 explains the end of the DNA better; the J call may be wrong. From germline, CDR1 is SGHVS and CDR2 FNYEAQ. The CDR3 is 14 amino acids. CDR3 amino acids: CASSLPGQGVEQYF. CDR3 in DNA: TGTGCCAGCAGCTTACCGGGACAGGGAGTCGAGCAGTACTTC.

The chain combines TRBV4-1 with TRBJ1-3, with 7 nucleotides matching TRBD1. Germline CDR1 is MGHRA and CDR2 is YSYEKL. CDR3 length equals 15 residues. V lost 1 base, J lost 0 bases, and 0 bases stayed unmatched. The CDR3 region is CASSQGTGSGNTIYF. CDR3 in DNA: TGCGCCAGCAGCCAAGGGACAGGCTCTGGAAACACCATATATTTT.

This chain links TRBV5-1 with TRBJ1-6; 11 bases match TRBD1. Germline V gene data show CDR1 as SGHRS and CDR2 as YFSETQ. This CDR3 contains 15 residues. V lost 4 bases, J lost 5 bases, and 2 bases stayed unmatched. The CDR3 DNA sequence: TGCGCCAGCAGCAGGGGACAGGGGGATAATTCACCCCTCCACTTT. This codes for CASSRGQGDNSPLHF.

There are a few counts of this clone. The gene calls are TRBV6-5 and TRBJ1-1; TRBD1 matches at 7 bases. Trimming cost V 6 bases and J 0 bases; bases outside gene matches: 7. The CDR3 totals 15 residues. The V gene's germline CDR1 is MNHEY and CDR2 SVGAGI. CDR3 protein: CASRQKGGMNTEAFF. CDR3 DNA sequence: TGTGCCAGCAGACAAAAAGGGGGCATGAACACTGAAGCTTTCTTT.

The genes are TRBV13 and TRBJ2-3; maybe TRBD2 (6 bases). The germline gives CDR1 PRHDT, CDR2 FYEKMQ (reference sequence). The CDR3 spans 13 residues. V dropped 4 bases and J dropped 11 bases, with 16 bases sitting between them. The CDR3 loop reads CASSSRERKGQYF. CDR3 bases: TGTGCCAGCAGCTCGCGGGAACGGAAGGGGCAGTATTTT.

This clone occurred once. The chain employs TRBV27 and TRBJ2-5; the match to TRBD1 covers 8 bases. There are 15 residues in the CDR3. After removal of 2 bases from V and 1 base from J, the junction contained 3 bases not matched to a gene. Germline lookup yields CDR1 MNHEY and CDR2 SMNVEV (reference sequence). As DNA, the CDR3 is TGTGCCAGCAGTTTAGACAGGGGAGGCCAAGAGACCCAGTACTTC. This encodes CASSLDRGGQETQYF.

V gene TRBV9 combines with J gene TRBJ2-4; weak D call: TRBD1 (7 bases). V shed 3 bases and J shed 6 bases, with 13 bases lying between them. The germline V gene has CDR1 SGDLS and CDR2 YYNGEE. CDR3 length equals 14 residues. Here the CDR3 DNA reads TGTGCCAGCAGCGCGGGGGACAGAAGAAACATTCAGTACTTC. Protein sequence: CASSAGDRRNIQYF.

The V and J genes are TRBV6-1 and TRBJ1-5; D perhaps matches TRBD1 (6 bases). This CDR3 comprises 15 residues. Germline V lookup: CDR1 MNHNS, CDR2 SASEGT. Trimming removed 1 base at V and 2 bases at J, with 9 bases between. This CDR3 is CASSEDRVGNQPQHF. The CDR3 nucleotides read TGTGCCAGCAGTGAAGACAGGGTCGGCAATCAGCCCCAGCATTTT.

The chain joins TRBV18 to TRBJ2-2; D unresolved. The J call is in doubt because the DNA end fits TRBJ1-3 better. The CDR3 runs to 16 residues. Per the germline V gene, CDR1 is KGHSH and CDR2 is LQKENI. CDR3 in DNA: TGTGCCAGCTCACTTTGGTCCGGGGATCCTGGAAACACCATATATTTT. This encodes CASSLWSGDPGNTIYF.

The chain uses TRBV23-1 and TRBJ2-1; 9 bases map to TRBD1. TRBV23-1 is known as an ORF, though its function is uncertain. The CDR3 sequence is 16 residues long. The V gene end was trimmed by 1 base and the J gene end by 8 bases; junction bases not matched to a gene: 9. CDR3 bases: TGCGCCAGCAGTCAATGCGGGGACAGGGCAATGGATGAGCAGTTCTTC. It is translated as CASSQCGDRAMDEQFF.

The gene calls are TRBV15 and TRBJ1-5, with 8 positions matching TRBD1. Germline assignment: CDR1 LNHNV and CDR2 YYDKDF (reference sequence). The ends lost 0 bases at V and 5 bases at J; junction bases unmatched: 6. The CDR3 spans 16 residues. CDR3 DNA sequence: TGTGCCACCAGCAGAGACCGGGACAGGTTGTATCAGCCCCAGCATTTT. Amino acid sequence: CATSRDRDRLYQPQHF. Supplemented by reference TRBV15 and TRBJ1-5, the full variable domain reads DAMVIQNPRYQVTQFGKPVTLSCSQTLNHNVMYWYQQKSSQAPKLLFHYYDKDFNNEADTPDNFQSRRPNTSFCFLDIRSPGLGDTAMYLCATSRDRDRLYQPQHFGDGTRLSIL.

This clone was seen once. V is TRBV7-9 and J is TRBJ1-2, with D tentatively TRBD1 (5 bases). Germline lookup yields CDR1 SEHNR and CDR2 FQNEAQ (reference sequence). V gave up 3 bases and J gave up 4 bases, with 18 bases separating them. The CDR3 covers 16 residues. This CDR3 is CASSFFGTSGGYGYTF. The CDR3 DNA reads as TGTGCCAGCAGCTTCTTCGGGACCTCCGGGGGCTATGGCTACACCTTC.

The gene calls are TRBV19 and TRBJ1-2, with D unresolved. Germline loops: CDR1 LNHDA, CDR2 SQIVND (reference sequence). V gave up 3 bases and J gave up 8 bases, with 16 bases separating them. The CDR3 contains 14 residues. The CDR3 loop reads CASSILRDLNGYTF. CDR3 DNA sequence: TGTGCCAGTAGTATCCTGAGGGATTTAAACGGCTACACCTTC.

The J gene is TRBJ2-5, the V gene TRBV5-1; D might be TRBD2 (6 bases). V gave up 4 bases and J gave up 5 bases, with 15 bases separating them. Germline CDR1 is SGHRS and CDR2 is YFSETQ. This CDR3 contains 14 residues. Here the CDR3 reads CASSRRDGWETQYF. The CDR3 DNA reads TGCGCCAGCAGCAGGAGGGATGGGTGGGAGACCCAGTACTTC. Together with reference TRBV5-1 and TRBJ2-5, the CDR3 gives the full variable domain: KAGVTQTPRYLIKTRGQQVTLSCSPISGHRSVSWYQQTPGQGLQFLFEYFSETQRNKGNFPGRFSGRQFSNSRSEMNVSTLELGDSALYLCASSRRDGWETQYFGPGTRLLVL.

In DNA, the CDR3 is TGCGCCAGCAGCCAAGGAGCAGGCCTCTCCTACGAGCAGTACTTC. This gives the protein CASSQGAGLSYEQYF. The rearrangement uses TRBV4-1 and TRBJ2-7, with no clear D. The V gene's germline CDR1 is MGHRA and CDR2 YSYEKL. V was pared by 1 base and J by 0 bases, with 10 bases between. The CDR3 has 15 residues.

Only a few counts were recorded for this clone. The J gene is TRBJ1-4, the V gene TRBV4-1, with 8 nucleotides matching TRBD1. The V gene's germline CDR1 is MGHRA and CDR2 YSYEKL. V dropped 0 bases and J dropped 6; count of bases not matched to a gene: 6. The CDR3 extends over 16 amino acids. The CDR3 DNA reads as TGCGCCAGCAGCCAAGATCAAAACAGGGGGGATGAAAAACTGTTTTTT. Translating it yields CASSQDQNRGDEKLFF.

This chain links TRBV18 with TRBJ2-5; TRBD2 is a possible D gene (6 bases). The CDR3 contains 14 residues. Germline V gene sequence: CDR1 KGHSH, CDR2 LQKENI. Deletions cut 5 bases from V and 5 bases from J, with 15 bases between. Written as DNA, the CDR3 is TGTGCCAGCTCAGCGCCCGGGAGCCCGGAGACCCAGTACTTC. Protein: CASSAPGSPETQYF.

A single count supports this clone. The rearrangement joins TRBV19 to TRBJ1-1, with 7 bases identical to TRBD1. Losses at the gene ends were 4 bases for V and 8 bases for J; bases not matched to a gene: 13. CDR1 LNHDA and CDR2 SQIVND come from the germline V gene (reference sequence). The CDR3 is 15 residues long. The CDR3 DNA sequence: TGTGCCAGTAGTAGGAGAGTGCAGGGGGACGGGGAAGCTTTCTTT. Translated, it gives CASSRRVQGDGEAFF.